This TCR beta chain was retrieved from a study of T cell repertoires in cytomegalovirus infection. Deletions cut 0 bases from V and 6 bases from J, with 8 bases between. The CDR3 is 13 amino acids. Germline lookup yields CDR1 MNHEY and CDR2 SVGAGI. In TCRdb, the reads were re-called with MiXCR into one record per CDR3 protein. The table has roughly 760,000 distinct CDR3 sequences, about 40% seen once. The receptor was derived from a human donor in good health (CMV status not recorded). Some clones in this sample may be carry-over from other donors' samples. Sequencing was carried out using PBMCs. The chain has TRBV6-5 and TRBJ1-2, with D unresolved. The CDR3 nucleotides are TGTGCCAGCAGTTACTCGAGGGTGGATGGCTACACCTTC. Protein sequence: CASSYSRVDGYTF.